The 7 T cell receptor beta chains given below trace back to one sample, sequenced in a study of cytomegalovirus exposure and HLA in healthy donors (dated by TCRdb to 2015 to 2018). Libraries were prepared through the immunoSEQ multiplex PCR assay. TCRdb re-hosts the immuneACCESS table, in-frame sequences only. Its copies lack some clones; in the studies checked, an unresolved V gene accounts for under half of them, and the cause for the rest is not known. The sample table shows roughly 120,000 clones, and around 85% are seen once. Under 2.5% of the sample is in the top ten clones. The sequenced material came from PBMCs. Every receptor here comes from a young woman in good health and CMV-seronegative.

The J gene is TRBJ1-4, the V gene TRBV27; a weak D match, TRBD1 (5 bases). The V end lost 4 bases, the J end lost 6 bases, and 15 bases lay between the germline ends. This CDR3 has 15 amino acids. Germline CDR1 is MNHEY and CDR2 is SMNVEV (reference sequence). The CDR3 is CASSSPGIGDEKLFF. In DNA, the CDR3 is TGTGCCAGCAGTTCCCCAGGGATTGGTGATGAAAAACTGTTTTTT.

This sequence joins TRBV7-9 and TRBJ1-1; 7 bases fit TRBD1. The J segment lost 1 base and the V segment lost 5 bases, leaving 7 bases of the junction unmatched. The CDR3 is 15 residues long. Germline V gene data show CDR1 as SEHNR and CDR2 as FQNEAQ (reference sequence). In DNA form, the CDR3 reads TGTGCCAGCAGCCATCGACAGGGAGGGAACACTGAAGCTTTCTTT. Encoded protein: CASSHRQGGNTEAFF.

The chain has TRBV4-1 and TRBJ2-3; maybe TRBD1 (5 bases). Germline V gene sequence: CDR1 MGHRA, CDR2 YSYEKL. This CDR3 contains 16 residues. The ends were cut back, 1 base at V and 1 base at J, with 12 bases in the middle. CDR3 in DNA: TGCGCCAGCAGCCAAGGCTACAGGTTACGCACAGATACGCAGTATTTT. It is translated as CASSQGYRLRTDTQYF.

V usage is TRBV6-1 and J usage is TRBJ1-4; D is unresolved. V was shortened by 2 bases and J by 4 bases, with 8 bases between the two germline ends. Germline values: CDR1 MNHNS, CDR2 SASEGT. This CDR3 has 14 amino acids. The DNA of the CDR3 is TGTGCCAGCAGTGAAAACAGTTTTAATGAAAAACTGTTTTTT. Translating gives CASSENSFNEKLFF.

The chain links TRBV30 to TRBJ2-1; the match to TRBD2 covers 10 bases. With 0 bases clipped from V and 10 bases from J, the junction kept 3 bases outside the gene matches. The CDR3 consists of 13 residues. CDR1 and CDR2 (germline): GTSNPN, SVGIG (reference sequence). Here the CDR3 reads CAWSVQRGGEQFF. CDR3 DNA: TGTGCCTGGAGTGTTCAGCGGGGGGGCGAGCAGTTCTTC.

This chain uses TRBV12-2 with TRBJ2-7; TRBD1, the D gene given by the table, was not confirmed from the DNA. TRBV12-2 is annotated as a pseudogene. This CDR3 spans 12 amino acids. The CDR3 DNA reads TGTGCAAGTCGTAAGACAGGCTACGAGCAGTACTTC. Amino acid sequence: CASRKTGYEQYF.

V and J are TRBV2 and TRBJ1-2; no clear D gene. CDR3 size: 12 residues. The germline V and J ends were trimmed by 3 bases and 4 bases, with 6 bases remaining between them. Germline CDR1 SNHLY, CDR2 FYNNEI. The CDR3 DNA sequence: TGTGCCAGCAGTGACTACAGCTATGGCTACACCTTC. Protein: CASSDYSYGYTF.